A selection of T cell receptor beta chains follows, all from one sample in a study of identical twins. TCRdb recomputed calls from the 5' RACE reads with MiXCR, one row per CDR3 protein. The table includes some 500,000 distinct CDR3 sequences, 9.6% detected once. These data were likewise used in another study, on yellow fever vaccine responses in identical twins.

The sequenced material came from PBMCs. These receptors were collected from a young woman in good health. The CDR3 runs from the conserved cysteine through the conserved F or W. D genes are given only for firm matches. Clone size appears in some rows only: once, few, many, or a class for an expanded clone.

J gene | clone size | D gene | V gene | CDR3 protein | CDR3 DNA
TRBJ2-7 | many | . | TRBV28 | CASSYPLHVNEQYF | TGTGCCAGCAGTTACCCACTGCATGTCAACGAGCAGTACTTC
TRBJ2-5 | many | . | TRBV10-3 | CATLGNGETQYF | TGTGCCACGCTAGGGAATGGGGAGACCCAGTACTTC
TRBJ2-3 | once | TRBD2 | TRBV20-1 | CCARGPQRGSPDTQYF | TGCTGTGCTAGAGGCCCCCAGCGGGGATCCCCGGATACGCAGTATTTT
TRBJ2-3 | many | TRBD1 | TRBV6-4 | CASSGQGGGTDTQYF | TGTGCCAGCAGTGGACAGGGTGGAGGCACAGATACGCAGTATTTT
TRBJ2-5 | many | TRBD2 | TRBV7-2 | CASSPLAGGRGETQYF | TGTGCCAGCAGCCCTCTAGCGGGGGGCCGGGGGGAGACCCAGTACTTC
TRBJ2-7 | many | . | TRBV10-3 | CAISEWDGGAYEQYF | TGTGCCATCAGTGAATGGGACGGTGGGGCCTACGAGCAGTACTTC
TRBJ1-2 | few | . | TRBV7-2 | CASSSYAGKDGYTF | TGTGCCAGCAGCTCGTATGCAGGGAAGGATGGCTACACCTTC
TRBJ2-5 | . | TRBD1 | TRBV13 | CASSLRTGGIQETQYF | TGTGCCAGCAGCTTAAGAACAGGGGGGATCCAAGAGACCCAGTACTTC
TRBJ2-1 | . | . | TRBV12-5 | CASGLGPYNEQFF | TGTGCTAGTGGTTTGGGGCCCTACAATGAGCAGTTCTTC
TRBJ2-7 | many | TRBD1 | TRBV28 | CASSWDRGLEQYF | TGTGCCAGCAGTTGGGACAGGGGGCTGGAGCAGTACTTC
TRBJ2-3 | many | . | TRBV9 | CASSVGGTDTQYF | TGTGCCAGCAGCGTAGGGGGCACAGATACGCAGTATTTT
TRBJ1-3 | few | . | TRBV30 | CAWTDSGNTIYF | TGTGCCTGGACAGACTCTGGAAACACCATATATTTT
TRBJ2-7 | . | TRBD2 | TRBV7-2 | CASSLDEGGSSYEQYF | TGTGCCAGCAGCTTAGATGAGGGAGGGTCCTCCTACGAGCAGTACTTC
TRBJ2-7 | many | TRBD1 | TRBV12-3/TRBV12-4 | CASSRTTGVAYEQYF | TGTGCCAGCAGTCGTACGACAGGGGTAGCCTACGAGCAGTACTTC
TRBJ2-3 | . | . | TRBV6-1 | CASRASVVLHTSDTQYF | TGTGCCAGCAGGGCCTCCGTGGTCCTCCACACTTCAGATACGCAGTATTTT
TRBJ1-1 | many | . | TRBV27 | CASSLSDYSGTEAFF | TGTGCCAGCAGTCTCTCGGACTATTCAGGAACTGAAGCTTTCTTT
TRBJ1-5 | . | TRBD1 | TRBV20-1 | CSAPGQGVQPQHF | TGCAGTGCCCCGGGACAGGGGGTTCAGCCCCAGCATTTT
TRBJ1-1 | . | . | TRBV27 | CASSSSIGGMNTEAFF | TGTGCCAGCAGTTCGTCCATTGGTGGGATGAACACTGAAGCTTTCTTT
TRBJ2-1 | . | TRBD2 | TRBV7-6 | CASSLEAGGDEQFF | TGTGCCAGCAGCTTAGAAGCGGGAGGCGATGAGCAGTTCTTC
TRBJ2-5 | . | . | TRBV20-1 | CSAKEGMETQYF | TGCAGTGCGAAGGAAGGGATGGAGACCCAGTACTTC
TRBJ2-3 | . | TRBD2 | TRBV3-1 | CASSQRTSGGPTDTQYF | TGTGCCAGCAGCCAGCGAACTAGCGGGGGGCCCACAGATACGCAGTATTTT
TRBJ2-7 | few | . | TRBV29-1 | CSAPSGTPIVEQYF | TGCAGCGCACCGTCCGGGACTCCAATTGTGGAGCAGTACTTC
TRBJ2-1 | . | . | TRBV12-3/TRBV12-4 | CASKPGTNNEQFF | TGTGCCAGCAAACCGGGGACAAACAATGAGCAGTTCTTC
TRBJ2-1 | few | TRBD1 | TRBV29-1 | CSVDRGDEQFF | TGCAGCGTAGACAGGGGGGACGAGCAGTTCTTC
TRBJ1-1 | . | . | TRBV7-8 | CASSTQPNTEAFF | TGTGCCAGCAGCACACAGCCGAACACTGAAGCTTTCTTT
TRBJ2-3 | few | . | TRBV10-3 | CASTQGPSTDTQYF | TGTGCCAGTACCCAGGGACCTAGCACAGATACGCAGTATTTT
TRBJ2-2 | few | . | TRBV20-1 | CSADDRTRGTGELFF | TGCAGTGCTGACGACCGAACACGGGGCACCGGGGAGCTGTTTTTT
TRBJ2-1 | many | . | TRBV28 | CASSSLTHLYNEQFF | TGTGCCAGCAGTTCCCTAACTCATTTATACAATGAGCAGTTCTTC
TRBJ2-7 | . | TRBD1 | TRBV3-1 | CASSQPTGARYEQYF | TGTGCCAGCAGCCAACCAACAGGGGCACGGTACGAGCAGTACTTC
TRBJ1-1 | . | . | TRBV4-1 | CASSQETGTRYAEAFF | TGCGCCAGCAGCCAAGAGACCGGGACAAGGTACGCTGAAGCTTTCTTT
TRBJ2-3 | once | TRBD2 | TRBV14 | CASSQPTGRRTSGRSSTDTQYF | TGTGCCAGCAGCCAGCCCACCGGGAGAAGGACTAGCGGGAGATCTAGCACAGATACGCAGTATTTT
TRBJ1-3 | many | . | TRBV5-1 | CASSSPAPGNTIYF | TGCGCCAGCAGCTCCCCGGCTCCTGGAAACACCATATATTTT
TRBJ2-2 | few | TRBD1 | TRBV29-1 | CSVADRGPTGELFF | TGCAGCGTTGCCGACAGGGGTCCAACCGGGGAGCTGTTTTTT
TRBJ2-2 | . | TRBD2 | TRBV12-3/TRBV12-4 | CASSKRTSGSTGELFF | TGTGCCAGCAGTAAGAGGACTAGCGGGAGTACCGGGGAGCTGTTTTTT
TRBJ2-5 | few | . | TRBV29-1 | CSVAGGRFQETQYF | TGCAGCGTTGCCGGTGGACGGTTCCAAGAGACCCAGTACTTC
TRBJ1-2 | . | . | TRBV2 | CASGVPVPLGYTF | TGTGCCAGCGGAGTACCTGTCCCCTTGGGCTACACCTTC
TRBJ2-2 | . | . | TRBV6-1 | CASNEDLGAGELFF | TGTGCCAGCAACGAAGATCTAGGGGCCGGGGAGCTGTTTTTT
TRBJ1-1 | many | . | TRBV19 | CASSIDLGRGGVNTEAFF | TGTGCCAGTAGTATAGATCTCGGCAGAGGGGGAGTCAACACTGAAGCTTTCTTT
TRBJ2-7 | . | . | TRBV6-1 | CASGFYSAKDEQYF | TGTGCCAGCGGGTTTTATTCGGCAAAGGACGAGCAGTACTTC
TRBJ2-7 | few | TRBD2 | TRBV12-3/TRBV12-4 | CASSPSGRVYEQYF | TGTGCCAGCAGTCCAAGCGGGAGAGTCTACGAGCAGTACTTC
TRBJ2-7 | . | . | TRBV12-3/TRBV12-4 | CASSLNPLSEQYF | TGTGCCAGCAGTTTAAATCCGCTGAGCGAGCAGTACTTC
TRBJ2-1 | . | . | TRBV20-1 | CSAPPWGIYNEQFF | TGCAGTGCGCCGCCTTGGGGGATATACAATGAGCAGTTCTTC